The T cell receptor (beta chain) described here comes from a study of T cell changes during pregnancy in multiple sclerosis. The repertoire was sequenced with immunoSEQ multiplex PCR; TCRdb's copy has only in-frame clones and lacks some. The top ten hold more than 1.2% of the sample, which has about 69,000 clones, approximately 91% seen once. Source: peripheral blood, taken in the third trimester of pregnancy. The receptor comes from a female donor with multiple sclerosis, enrolled in a pregnancy study.

This CDR3 is CASSYGDRQSDEKLFF. In DNA, the CDR3 is TGTGCCAGCAGCTACGGGGACAGACAGTCAGACGAAAAACTGTTTTTT. This chain joins TRBV11-2 and TRBJ1-4; 7 bases line up with TRBD1. The length of the CDR3 is 16 residues. V lost 4 bases and J lost 8; bases outside the gene matches: 13. CDR1 and CDR2 (germline): SGHAT, FQNNGV. The full variable domain, with the rest looked up from reference TRBV11-2 and TRBJ1-4, is EAGVAQSPRYKIIEKRQSVAFWCNPISGHATLYWYQQILGQGPKLLIQFQNNGVVDDSQLPKDRFSAERLKGVDSTLKIQPAKLEDSAVYLCASSYGDRQSDEKLFFGSGTQLSVL.